This T cell receptor (beta chain) was captured in a study of metastatic and nonmetastatic thyroid tumors. MiXCR reprocessed the PCR reads for TCRdb. Of more than 10,000 clones detected, around 25% appear once; the ten largest clones hold around 12%. Until they underwent thyroid surgery, no patient had received any treatment. By share of the sample, this clone is medium-sized. The V gene lost 5 bases and the J gene lost 0 bases, with 4 bases spanning the gap. Germline CDR1 and CDR2: SGHAT and FQNNGV. This CDR3 has 12 residues. Sequencing used adjacent normal tissue. The J gene is TRBJ1-1, the V gene TRBV11-2, with D hard to call. This TCR came from a female donor with papillary thyroid cancer or a benign thyroid nodule (not recorded which). Some clones in this sample may be carry-over from other donors' samples. The CDR3 DNA sequence: TGTGCCAGCAGCCCCATGAACACTGAAGCTTTCTTT. Translation gives CASSPMNTEAFF.